Below, 6 T cell receptor beta chains from the same sample are listed, as sequenced in a study of CD8 T cells in Susac syndrome. It was with random hexamers that roughly 0.45 to 1 ug RNA was reverse transcribed. In TCRdb, the immunoSEQ multiplex PCR reads were re-called with MiXCR into one record per CDR3 protein. The table includes about 250,000 distinct CDR3 sequences, about 93% detected once. The source material was CD4+ T cells from PBMCs. The receptors here all came from a human donor with multiple sclerosis.

This chain connects TRBV4-1 to TRBJ2-7; 11 positions agree with TRBD2. CDR1 is MGHRA and CDR2 is YSYEKL in the germline V gene. The J segment lost 5 bases and the V segment lost 2 bases, leaving 5 bases of the junction unmatched. This CDR3 region has 15 residues. DNA for the CDR3: TGCGCCAGCAGCCAAACGGGACTAGCGGTCGACGAGCAGTACTTC. Protein product: CASSQTGLAVDEQYF.

This chain connects TRBV3-1 to TRBJ1-3; D perhaps matches TRBD1 (5 bases). V shed 1 base and J shed 2 bases, with 9 bases lying between them. CDR1 is LGHDT, CDR2 YNNKEL, per germline (reference sequence). This CDR3 contains 15 residues. CDR3 region: CASSQVQGTGNTIYF. CDR3 nucleotide sequence: TGTGCCAGCAGCCAAGTGCAGGGAACTGGAAACACCATATATTTT.

The V and J genes are TRBV10-2 and TRBJ1-4; a weak D match, TRBD1 (5 bases). This CDR3 is built from 13 residues. Trimming stripped 5 bases from V and 10 bases from J, with 14 bases between. Germline V gene data show CDR1 as WSHSY and CDR2 as SAAADI. The CDR3 sequence: CASSPGGGVKLFF. The CDR3 coding sequence is TGCGCCAGCAGTCCTGGTGGAGGGGTAAAACTGTTTTTT.

The rearrangement joins TRBV12-3 or TRBV12-4 to TRBJ2-1; 7 nucleotides align to TRBD1. This CDR3 has 15 residues. With V trimmed by 6 bases and J by 5 bases, 10 bases remained unmatched. CDR3 bases: TGTGCCAGCAGCCCACAGGGGCCAGTGAACAATGAGCAGTTCTTC. Its protein product is CASSPQGPVNNEQFF.

The gene calls are TRBV27 and TRBJ2-4; D is unclear. Germline CDR1 and CDR2: MNHEY and SMNVEV (reference sequence). The CDR3 length is 14 residues. V lost 0 bases, J lost 0 bases, and 3 bases lay in between. CDR3 sequence: CASSLSLAKNIQYF. CDR3 in DNA: TGTGCCAGCAGTTTATCCCTAGCCAAAAACATTCAGTACTTC.

The chain carries TRBV29-1 and TRBJ2-1; 7 bases agree with TRBD1. V dropped 7 bases and J dropped 9; count of bases not matched to a gene: 6. The CDR3 is 11 residues long. Looked up from germline, CDR1 is SQVTM and CDR2 is ANQGSEA. This CDR3 is CSANRGGEQFF. The CDR3, as DNA: TGCAGCGCCAACAGGGGTGGTGAGCAGTTCTTC.